The source of this T cell receptor beta chain is a study of OX40 agonist ivuxolimab in advanced cancers. Study in general: Patients got intravenous ivuxolimab at 0.01 to 10 mg/kg every 2 weeks. Anti-PD-1, anti-PD-L1 or anti-CTLA-4 therapy given earlier was allowed, and 40% had some.

The sampling schedule covered blood at baseline, cycle 4 day 1, and cycle 7 day 1. The protocol was immunoSEQ multiplex PCR, while the TCRdb copy is restricted to in-frame clones and leaves out a portion. This sample has roughly 11,000 clones, with around four fifths found just once. The V end lost 6 bases, the J end lost 1 base, and 9 bases lay between the germline ends. This CDR3 contains 12 residues. Per germline, CDR1 SQVTM and CDR2 ANQGSEA. Study outcomes and limitations: Doses of 0.1 to 3.0 mg/kg were accompanied by clonal expansion of CD4+ and CD8+ blood T cells by week 6.

In this sample, this clone is medium-sized. Its target is not known. Sequencing was performed on CD4+ or CD8+ T cells sorted from blood, taken in a trial of the OX40 agonist ivuxolimab. V and J are TRBV29-1 and TRBJ2-5; D uncertain. The sequence was collected from an adult with an advanced solid tumor such as melanoma, head and neck, liver or kidney cancer. CDR3 amino acids: CSVRPPQETQYF. The CDR3 DNA sequence: TGCAGCGTCCGCCCCCCCCAAGAGACCCAGTACTTC.